This entry concerns a single T cell receptor beta chain. Antigen unknown. These data are taken from a study of blood T cells in healthy people across ages. Overall study findings and caveats: In older individuals, TCR beta diversity per million T cells was lower, falling roughly linearly with age. Greater diversity and more naive CD4+ cells were seen in long-lived donors than in aged donors. Investigators treated diversity estimates from one million T cells as underestimates.

The authors ran a second PCR of roughly 6 to 12 cycles using a sample-barcoded 5' primer and a J-beta primer mix. Each CDR3 protein is one row after TCRdb ran MiXCR on the 5' RACE reads. The sample contains 380,000 or so distinct CDR3 sequences, about 55% of which appear only once. The CDR3 totals 15 residues. V was shortened by 4 bases and J by 3 bases, with 16 bases between the two germline ends. The germline V gene has CDR1 SGHRS and CDR2 YFSETQ. The gene calls are TRBV5-1 and TRBJ1-1; tentative D call: TRBD1 (6 bases). The sample consisted of blood. This TCR was sampled from a man aged 55-75 years in good health. The CDR3, as DNA: TGCGCCAGCAGCCCCAGAATGGGGGCGGACACTGAAGCTTTCTTT. It is translated as CASSPRMGADTEAFF.